This T cell receptor beta chain emerged from a study of cytomegalovirus exposure and HLA in healthy donors. Per the germline V gene, CDR1 is LNHDA and CDR2 is SQIVND (reference sequence). V was cut by 7 bases and J by 1 base, with 10 bases left in between. There are 13 residues in the CDR3. PCR was performed using 60 Vbeta and 13 Jbeta primers. Assay used: immunoSEQ multiplex PCR; TCRdb lists only in-frame clones, some missing. The sample table includes some 31,000 clones. This clonotype originated in a woman in her thirties or forties in good health and CMV-seropositive. The rearrangement joins TRBV19 to TRBJ1-1, with a possible D match to TRBD1 (6 bases). The sequenced sample consisted of PBMCs. CDR3 in DNA: TGTGCCAGTAAGCCAGGGGAGAACACTGAAGCTTTCTTT. Translated, it gives CASKPGENTEAFF.